The source of this T cell receptor beta chain is a study of T-cell memory formation after mild COVID-19. Points from the study as a whole: Clones that contracted from day 15 to 85 were balanced CD4/CD8, while later expanders leaned CD4+. The appearance of some responding clones in pre-infection memory suggested that cross-reactive memory joined.

The CDR3 is 15 residues long. V dropped 6 bases and J dropped 4 bases, with 18 bases sitting between them. Per germline, CDR1 SGHTA and CDR2 FQGNSA. One entry per CDR3 protein results from TCRdb running MiXCR on the 5' RACE reads. The sample carries almost 35,000 distinct CDR3 sequences, roughly 7.2% recorded once. The sample holds many counts of this clonotype. Its antigen is not identified. The chain joins TRBV7-2 to TRBJ1-1; weak D call: TRBD1 (5 bases). Input material: PBMCs or a T cell subset sorted from them (not recorded which). The receptor was derived from a man between 18 and 29 years old who had mild COVID-19 (a few samples of this study predate the infection). Cell type and time point are not known. CDR3 region: CASRTWAGFATEAFF. The CDR3, as DNA: TGTGCCAGCAGGACCTGGGCAGGGTTCGCCACTGAAGCTTTCTTT.